Each of the 6 T cell receptor beta chains below was sequenced from the same sample in a study of blood T cell repertoires in COVID-19. Profiling relied on immunoSEQ multiplex PCR, and the TCRdb table lists in-frame clones only, not all of them. The sample contains roughly 400,000 clones, around 91% of which appear only once. Material: PBMCs or T cells enriched from blood (not recorded which). The receptors were sampled from a man aged 25 to 40 who had recovered from COVID-19.

This clone appeared once. The rearrangement links TRBV7-6 to TRBJ2-1; 10 bases align to TRBD2. CDR1 and CDR2 (germline): SGHVS, FNYEAQ. The CDR3 has 15 residues. The ends lost 5 bases at V and 6 bases at J; junction bases unmatched: 7. DNA of the CDR3: TGTGCCAGCAGCCCGGAGCTAGCGGGAGCCAATGAGCAGTTCTTC. Protein: CASSPELAGANEQFF.

The V call is TRBV19, the J call TRBJ2-7; D not certain. Trimming stripped 1 base from V and 5 bases from J, with 3 bases between. The CDR3 has 11 residues. CDR1 and CDR2 (germline): LNHDA, SQIVND (reference sequence). The DNA for the CDR3 is TGTGCCAGTAGTATAGCGGACGAGCAGTACTTC. Protein sequence: CASSIADEQYF.

This clone is a singleton in its sample. The chain joins TRBV7-2 to TRBJ2-2; TRBD2 matches 11 bases. Germline V gene sequence: CDR1 SGHTA, CDR2 FQGNSA. Trimming removed 8 bases from V and 7 bases from J; junction bases left unmatched: 6. CDR3 length equals 14 residues. The CDR3 here is CASRASGRNGELFF. For the CDR3, the DNA is TGTGCCAGCCGGGCTAGCGGGAGGAACGGGGAGCTGTTTTTT.

In its sample, this clone was seen a few times. Written as DNA, the CDR3 is TGTGCCAGCAAAGGAGTCCTAGCGGTCAACCTCACAGATACGCAGTATTTT. It translates to CASKGVLAVNLTDTQYF. The chain links TRBV27 to TRBJ2-3; 7 nucleotides agree with TRBD2. With 7 bases clipped from V and 2 bases from J, the junction kept 15 bases outside the gene matches. This CDR3 is built from 17 residues. Germline V gene data show CDR1 as MNHEY and CDR2 as SMNVEV (reference sequence).

The chain joins TRBV4-1 to TRBJ1-3; D uncertain. This CDR3 contains 15 residues. V was pared by 0 bases and J by 5 bases, with 11 bases between. Germline values: CDR1 MGHRA, CDR2 YSYEKL. CDR3 region: CASSQDPGSRNTIYF. Here the CDR3 DNA reads TGCGCCAGCAGCCAAGACCCGGGTTCGCGAAACACCATATATTTT.

The rearrangement links TRBV18 to TRBJ2-5; D unresolved. Germline V lookup: CDR1 KGHSH, CDR2 LQKENI. With 8 bases removed from V and 3 bases from J, the gap between germline ends came to 7 bases. This CDR3 comprises 11 residues. The CDR3 DNA follows: TGTGCCAGCCGTCGAGAAGAGACCCAGTACTTC. Protein product: CASRREETQYF.